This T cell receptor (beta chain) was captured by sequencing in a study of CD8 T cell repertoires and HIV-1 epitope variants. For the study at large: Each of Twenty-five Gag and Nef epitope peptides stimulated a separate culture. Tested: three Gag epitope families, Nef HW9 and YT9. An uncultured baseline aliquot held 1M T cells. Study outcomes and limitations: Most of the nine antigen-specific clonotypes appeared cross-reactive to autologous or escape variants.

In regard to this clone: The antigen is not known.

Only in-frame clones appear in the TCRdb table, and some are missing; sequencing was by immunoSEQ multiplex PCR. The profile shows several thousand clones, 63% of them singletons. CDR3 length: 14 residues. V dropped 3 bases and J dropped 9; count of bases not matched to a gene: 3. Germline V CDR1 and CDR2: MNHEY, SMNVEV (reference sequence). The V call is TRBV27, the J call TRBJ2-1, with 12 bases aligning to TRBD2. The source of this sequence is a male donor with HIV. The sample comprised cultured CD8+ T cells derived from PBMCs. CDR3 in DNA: TGTGCCAGCAGTTTGCTAGCGGGGGGGAGTGAGCAGTTCTTC. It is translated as CASSLLAGGSEQFF.